This T cell receptor (beta chain) was identified in a study of radiotherapy plus CTLA-4 blockade in lung cancer. The table came from immunoSEQ multiplex PCR; TCRdb's copy has only in-frame clones and leaves some out. The table shows some 110,000 clones, with 81% occurring only once. This CDR3 comprises 15 residues. Trimming took off 0 bases at V and 0 bases at J, with 7 bases between the two ends. Germline V gene lookup returns CDR1 MNHEY and CDR2 SVGAGI. This chain uses TRBV6-5 with TRBJ2-3, with no clear D. The material sequenced was peripheral blood, taken from a patient treated with radiotherapy plus ipilimumab. This sequence originates from a human donor with non-small cell lung cancer that progressed on radiotherapy plus ipilimumab. Some clones in this sample may be carry-over from other donors' samples. The DNA of the CDR3 is TGTGCCAGCAGTTACTCGGTCGACAGCACAGATACGCAGTATTTT. Amino acids: CASSYSVDSTDTQYF.